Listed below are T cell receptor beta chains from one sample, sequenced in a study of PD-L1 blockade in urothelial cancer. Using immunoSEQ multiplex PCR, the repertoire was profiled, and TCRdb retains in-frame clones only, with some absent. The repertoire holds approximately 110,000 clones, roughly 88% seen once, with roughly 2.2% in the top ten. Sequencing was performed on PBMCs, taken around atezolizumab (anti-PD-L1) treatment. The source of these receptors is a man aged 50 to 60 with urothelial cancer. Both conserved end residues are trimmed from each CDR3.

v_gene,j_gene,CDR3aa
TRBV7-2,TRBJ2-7,ASSSRFPKGQLYEQY
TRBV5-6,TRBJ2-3,ASSTSGLAGGTDTQY
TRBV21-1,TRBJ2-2,ASRPSGRAYGELF
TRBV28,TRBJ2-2,ASSFRYTGELF
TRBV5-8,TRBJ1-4,ASSLYGTGNEKLF
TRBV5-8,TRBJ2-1,ASSLFPYEQF
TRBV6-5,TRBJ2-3,ASRAGGPITDTQY
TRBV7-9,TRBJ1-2,ASSLQGARNGYT
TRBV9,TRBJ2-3,ASSRTGSTDTQY
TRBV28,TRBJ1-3,ASSRTGVKSGNTIY
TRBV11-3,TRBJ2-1,ASSLDSWTGTPSNEQF
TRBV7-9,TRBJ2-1,ASSLRSTGSYNEQF
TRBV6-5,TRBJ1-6,ASSTQTGLNSPLH
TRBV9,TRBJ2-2,ASSVVVATGELF
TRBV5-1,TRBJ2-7,ASSLVRESYEQY
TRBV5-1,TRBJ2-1,ASSLAAASGIRNEQF
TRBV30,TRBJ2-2,AWSAYSGGELF
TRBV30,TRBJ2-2,AWSLLAGGSRTGELF
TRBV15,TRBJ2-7,ATSKAGTEPYEQY
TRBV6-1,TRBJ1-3,ASSRGSGNTIY
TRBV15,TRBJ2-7,ATSRDTGSYEQY
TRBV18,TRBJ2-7,ASSETSGSAEQY
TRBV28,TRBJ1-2,ASSFRGGYT
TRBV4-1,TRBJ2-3,ASSQAGSGGDTQY
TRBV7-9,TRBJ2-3,ASSRQRDTDTQY
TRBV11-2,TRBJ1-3,ASSLRDRVNTIY
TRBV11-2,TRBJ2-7,ASSTREGRSYEQY
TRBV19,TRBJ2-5,ASSPRGSGGQQTQY
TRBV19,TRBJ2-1,ASKSKTGSYNEQF
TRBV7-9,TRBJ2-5,ASVSLEERQAQETQY